This entry features one TCR beta chain sequence. Germline V gene sequence: CDR1 SGHVS, CDR2 FNYEAQ. The V end was cut by 8 bases, the J end by 8 bases, with 12 bases between. This CDR3 has 11 residues. TCRdb keeps only in-frame clones here, not all; method: immunoSEQ multiplex PCR. The data show about 66,000 clones, around nine tenths seen once. This record belongs to a study of T cell changes during pregnancy in multiple sclerosis. The specimen comprised peripheral blood, sampled in the third trimester of pregnancy. The TCR sequence derives from a female donor with multiple sclerosis, enrolled in a pregnancy study. The chain recombines TRBV7-6 with TRBJ1-2; weak D call: TRBD1 (6 bases). CDR3 DNA: TGTGCCAGCGACAGGTTCGGAGGCTACACCTTC. Protein: CASDRFGGYTF.